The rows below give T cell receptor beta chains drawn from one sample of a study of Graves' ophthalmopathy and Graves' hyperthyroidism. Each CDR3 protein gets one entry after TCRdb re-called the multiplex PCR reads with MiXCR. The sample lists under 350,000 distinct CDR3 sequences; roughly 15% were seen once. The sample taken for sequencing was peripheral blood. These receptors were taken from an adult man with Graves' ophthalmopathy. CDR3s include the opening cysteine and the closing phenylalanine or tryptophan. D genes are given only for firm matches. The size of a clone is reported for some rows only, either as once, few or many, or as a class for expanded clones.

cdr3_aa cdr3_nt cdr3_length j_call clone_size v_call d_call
CASSQDWFAGLQETQYF TGTGCCAGCAGCCAAGATTGGTTTGCGGGGCTTCAAGAGACCCAGTACTTC 17 TRBJ2-5 - TRBV4-2 -
CASSLVPTGPSNEQYF TGTGCCAGCAGCCTCGTCCCGACAGGGCCGTCCAACGAGCAGTACTTC 16 TRBJ2-7 many TRBV7-8 TRBD1
CASRWTGPGAQYF TGTGCCAGCAGATGGACAGGGCCAGGGGCCCAGTACTTC 13 TRBJ2-5 - TRBV28 TRBD1
CATSPHARNPSSGNTIYF TGTGCCACCAGTCCCCATGCCCGGAATCCGAGCTCTGGAAACACCATATATTTT 18 TRBJ1-3 many TRBV15 -
CSANPHAGRFTGELFF TGCAGTGCTAACCCTCACGCAGGGAGATTCACCGGGGAGCTGTTTTTT 16 TRBJ2-2 many TRBV20-1 -
CAWSVNSYEQYF TGTGCCTGGAGTGTAAATTCCTACGAGCAGTACTTC 12 TRBJ2-7 many TRBV30 -
CASSEAERSQHF TGTGCCAGCAGTGAAGCTGAGCGTTCCCAGCATTTT 12 TRBJ1-5 many TRBV2 -
CASSLVLGDPYEQYF TGCGCCAGCAGCTTGGTTCTCGGGGACCCCTACGAGCAGTACTTC 15 TRBJ2-7 many TRBV5-1 -
CASSLGAVNYGYTF TGTGCCAGCAGCTTAGGGGCTGTCAACTATGGCTACACCTTC 14 TRBJ1-2 few TRBV7-2 -
CASSQVGTFSYEQYF TGTGCCAGCAGCCAAGTGGGGACTTTCTCCTACGAGCAGTACTTC 15 TRBJ2-7 many TRBV4-2 -
CASSLSQVQETQYF TGTGCCAGCAGCTTAAGTCAGGTCCAAGAGACCCAGTACTTC 14 TRBJ2-5 many TRBV7-9 -
CASSPEPQGREAFF TGTGCCAGCAGTCCGGAGCCCCAGGGGAGGGAAGCTTTCTTT 14 TRBJ1-1 once TRBV27 -
CATQRHAGTYEQYF TGTGCCACCCAACGTCATGCGGGGACGTACGAGCAGTACTTC 14 TRBJ2-7 few TRBV6-1 -
CASSHGQDRETQYF TGCGCCAGCAGCCATGGACAGGACCGGGAGACCCAGTACTTC 14 TRBJ2-5 many TRBV5-1 TRBD1
CATSDSDRTETQYF TGTGCCACCAGTGATTCGGACAGGACGGAGACCCAGTACTTC 14 TRBJ2-5 many TRBV24-1 TRBD1
CASSTFLGGLETQYF TGTGCCAGCAGCACCTTTTTGGGAGGGCTAGAGACCCAGTACTTC 15 TRBJ2-5 - TRBV12-3/TRBV12-4 TRBD2
CASNREGNGELFF TGTGCCAGCAATAGAGAGGGGAACGGGGAGCTGTTTTTT 13 TRBJ2-2 - TRBV6-1 -
CASSSSRDSYEQYF TGTGCCAGCAGTTCGTCCCGGGACAGCTACGAGCAGTACTTC 14 TRBJ2-7 many TRBV28 TRBD1
CASSPGQGAYEQYF TGTGCCAGCAGTCCGGGACAGGGGGCCTACGAGCAGTACTTC 14 TRBJ2-7 many TRBV5-1 TRBD1
CASSQSRGRETQYF TGTGCCAGCAGTCAGTCCAGGGGACGAGAGACCCAGTACTTC 14 TRBJ2-5 many TRBV6-1 -
CSARGVGELFF TGCAGTGCTAGAGGGGTCGGGGAGCTGTTTTTT 11 TRBJ2-2 many TRBV20-1 -
CSADRGTYTEAFF TGCAGTGCTGATCGGGGAACCTACACTGAAGCTTTCTTT 13 TRBJ1-1 many TRBV20-1 -
CASSYTGYGYTF TGTGCCAGCAGTTACACAGGCTATGGCTACACCTTC 12 TRBJ1-2 many TRBV6-2/TRBV6-3 -
CASSPGAVVNTEAFF TGTGCCAGCAGCCCAGGGGCTGTCGTGAACACTGAAGCTTTCTTT 15 TRBJ1-1 many TRBV3-1 -
CASSPPAIRGEAFF TGTGCCAGCAGTCCTCCTGCTATTAGGGGTGAAGCTTTCTTT 14 TRBJ1-1 many TRBV6-2/TRBV6-3 -
CASSLGQGTSPLHF TGCGCCAGCAGCTTGGGGCAGGGAACCTCACCCCTCCACTTT 14 TRBJ1-6 many TRBV5-1 -
CASSFGRDRFSPLHF TGTGCCAGCAGTTTCGGGCGGGACAGGTTTTCACCCCTCCACTTT 15 TRBJ1-6 many TRBV27 TRBD1
CSVGGTGRHGYTF TGCAGCGTTGGGGGGACGGGGAGGCATGGCTACACCTTC 13 TRBJ1-2 many TRBV29-1 -
CASSLRSVGNLAKNIQYF TGTGCCAGCAGTCTTAGATCGGTCGGAAACTTAGCCAAAAACATTCAGTACTTC 18 TRBJ2-4 few TRBV6-1 -
CASSLAPDRQYF TGTGCCAGCAGTTTAGCTCCTGATCGGCAGTACTTC 12 TRBJ2-7 many TRBV12-3/TRBV12-4 -
CASSGITPGNTEAFF TGTGCCAGCAGCGGTATCACCCCAGGGAACACTGAAGCTTTCTTT 15 TRBJ1-1 many TRBV13 -
CASSPRNLNYGYTF TGTGCCAGCAGCCCCCGTAACCTTAACTATGGCTACACCTTC 14 TRBJ1-2 many TRBV9 -
CAWRWGSGELFF TGTGCCTGGAGGTGGGGGTCGGGGGAGCTGTTTTTT 12 TRBJ2-2 many TRBV30 -
CASSRIESGANVLTF TGTGCCAGCAGCCGTATCGAGTCTGGGGCCAACGTCCTGACTTTC 15 TRBJ2-6 - TRBV11-2 -
CASSVRGTENTGELFF TGTGCCAGCAGCGTCCGCGGGACAGAGAACACCGGGGAGCTGTTTTTT 16 TRBJ2-2 many TRBV9 -
CASSPSGVRYYGYTF TGTGCCAGCAGTCCATCAGGGGTGAGGTACTATGGCTACACCTTC 15 TRBJ1-2 many TRBV12-3/TRBV12-4 -
CASSLFLGSNQPQHF TGTGCCAGCAGTTTATTCTTGGGGAGCAATCAGCCCCAGCATTTT 15 TRBJ1-5 many TRBV27 -
CASSYGRLGQASSGANVLTF TGTGCCAGCAGTTACGGCAGGTTGGGACAGGCGTCCTCTGGGGCCAACGTCCTGACTTTC 20 TRBJ2-6 many TRBV6-2/TRBV6-3 TRBD1
CASSFGGNQPQHF TGTGCCAGCAGTTTCGGAGGCAATCAGCCCCAGCATTTT 13 TRBJ1-5 many TRBV28 -
CASSPLPRVSNSYEQYF TGTGCCAGCAGTCCCCTCCCCAGGGTCTCCAACTCCTACGAGCAGTACTTC 17 TRBJ2-7 many TRBV28 -
CASSLGVGEFTDTQYF TGCGCCAGCAGCTTGGGAGTGGGGGAATTCACAGATACGCAGTATTTT 16 TRBJ2-3 few TRBV5-1 -
CSASGSTDTQYF TGCAGTGCTAGCGGGTCCACAGATACGCAGTATTTT 12 TRBJ2-3 many TRBV20-1 -
CASSLLGGQNTAFF TGTGCCAGCAGCCTTCTTGGCGGGCAGAACACAGCTTTCTTT 14 TRBJ1-1 many TRBV7-3 -
CASSPPQWTANTEAFF TGCGCCAGCAGCCCACCACAGTGGACAGCAAACACTGAAGCTTTCTTT 16 TRBJ1-1 many TRBV5-1 -
CASSTGVTSGPQETQYF TGTGCCAGCAGTACAGGGGTGACTAGCGGGCCCCAAGAGACCCAGTACTTC 17 TRBJ2-5 many TRBV6-5 TRBD2
CSARQASYEQYF TGCAGTGCCCGACAGGCCTCCTACGAGCAGTACTTC 12 TRBJ2-7 once TRBV20-1 -
CASSVAWGASSYEQYF TGTGCCAGCAGCGTAGCTTGGGGGGCAAGCTCCTACGAGCAGTACTTC 16 TRBJ2-7 many TRBV9 -
CASSPTGTGSYEQYF TGTGCCAGCAGCCCGACCGGGACAGGATCCTACGAGCAGTACTTC 15 TRBJ2-7 many TRBV28 TRBD1
CASRAGDSQGTGELFF TGTGCCAGCAGGGCCGGGGACAGTCAGGGCACCGGGGAGCTGTTTTTT 16 TRBJ2-2 few TRBV6-1 TRBD1
CASSLARDEANYGYTF TGCGCCAGCAGCTTGGCCAGGGACGAGGCTAACTATGGCTACACCTTC 16 TRBJ1-2 many TRBV5-1 -
CASSRDSQAKNIQYF TGTGCCAGCAGCCGGGACAGCCAAGCCAAAAACATTCAGTACTTC 15 TRBJ2-4 - TRBV7-8 TRBD1
CSARDAAGNGYTF TGCAGTGCTAGAGATGCGGCAGGGAATGGCTACACCTTC 13 TRBJ1-2 few TRBV20-1 -
CASSLVGAGYEQYF TGCGCCAGCAGCTTGGTTGGGGCAGGCTACGAGCAGTACTTC 14 TRBJ2-7 many TRBV5-1 -
CASSRGNLQETQYF TGTGCCAGCAGTCGGGGTAACCTTCAAGAGACCCAGTACTTC 14 TRBJ2-5 many TRBV12-3/TRBV12-4 -
CASSRSRQETQYF TGTGCCAGCAGTCGTTCGAGACAAGAGACCCAGTACTTC 13 TRBJ2-5 many TRBV2 -
CSARWRSRGHSYEQYF TGCAGTGCTAGATGGAGGTCCAGGGGGCACTCCTACGAGCAGTACTTC 16 TRBJ2-7 many TRBV20-1 TRBD1
CSVLYSGRTGELFF TGCAGTGTCCTCTATAGCGGTCGAACCGGGGAGCTGTTTTTT 14 TRBJ2-2 many TRBV20-1 -
CASSPNYGYTF TGTGCCAGCAGTCCAAACTATGGCTACACCTTC 11 TRBJ1-2 many TRBV28 -
CASSYKTLNSNQPQHF TGTGCCAGCAGTTACAAGACTCTGAATAGCAATCAGCCCCAGCATTTT 16 TRBJ1-5 many TRBV6-2/TRBV6-3 -
CASSDAAGTLNYGYTF TGTGCCAGCAGTGATGCGGCAGGGACCCTAAACTATGGCTACACCTTC 16 TRBJ1-2 many TRBV2 -